The 9 T cell receptor beta chains below all came from one sample that was sequenced in a study of cytomegalovirus exposure and HLA in healthy donors. Sequencing used immunoSEQ multiplex PCR; TCRdb keeps in-frame clones, though not all of them. Of 200,000 or so clones in the sample, 75% to 85% were seen once. What was sequenced was PBMCs. The source is a woman in her 30s in good health and CMV-seropositive.

The chain links TRBV4-1 to TRBJ2-7; unclear D gene. The germline V and J ends were trimmed by 0 bases and 2 bases, with 11 bases remaining between them. CDR1 and CDR2 (germline): MGHRA, YSYEKL. The length of the CDR3 is 15 residues. The CDR3: CASSQELPPPYEQYF. The DNA of the CDR3 is TGCGCCAGCAGCCAAGAACTCCCTCCCCCCTACGAGCAGTACTTC.

This rearrangement joins TRBV30 to TRBJ2-7; 9 positions agree with TRBD1. V was pared by 2 bases and J by 3 bases, with 8 bases of the junction left unmatched. CDR3 size: 15 residues. CDR1 and CDR2 from the germline V gene are GTSNPN and SVGIG (reference sequence). The CDR3 DNA reads as TGTGCCTGGAGTCCCTATGGGACAGGGCACTACGAGCAGTACTTC. This translates into CAWSPYGTGHYEQYF.

The chain uses TRBV9 and TRBJ1-3, with D possibly being TRBD1 (6 bases). Germline loops: CDR1 SGDLS, CDR2 YYNGEE. The V end was cut by 1 base, the J end by 0 bases, with 11 bases between. The CDR3 has 16 residues. The CDR3 DNA sequence: TGTGCCAGCAGCGTAACCCCGGACAGCTCTGGAAACACCATATATTTT. Translated, it gives CASSVTPDSSGNTIYF.

This chain links TRBV5-1 with TRBJ2-7; 11 bases align to TRBD1. V lost 1 base and J lost 0; bases outside the gene matches: 12. The CDR3 totals 19 residues. Germline-derived CDR1 and CDR2 are SGHRS and YFSETQ. The CDR3 nucleotides are TGCGCCAGCAGCTTGTGGGACAGGGGGGCATCTAGATACTCCTACGAGCAGTACTTC. Translation: CASSLWDRGASRYSYEQYF.

The chain is built from TRBV7-9 and TRBJ2-7; TRBD1 agrees at 7 bases. CDR1 and CDR2 from the germline V gene are SEHNR and FQNEAQ (reference sequence). With V trimmed by 5 bases and J by 2 bases, 6 bases remained unmatched. The CDR3 has 14 residues. Written as DNA, the CDR3 is TGTGCCAGCAGCCCAAACAGGGGCACCTACGAGCAGTACTTC. It translates to CASSPNRGTYEQYF.

V usage is TRBV28 and J usage is TRBJ2-2, with 7 bases lining up with TRBD2. Germline trimming cut 5 bases from V and 3 bases from J; bases unmatched to any gene: 3. From germline, CDR1 is MDHEN and CDR2 SYDVKM. This CDR3 comprises 14 residues. Here the CDR3 reads CASSRTRDTGELFF. The CDR3 DNA reads TGTGCCAGCAGTCGGACTAGGGACACCGGGGAGCTGTTTTTT.

This clone has more than one count but fewer than ten. The chain employs TRBV2 and TRBJ2-1, with 12 bases fitting TRBD2. CDR3 size: 16 residues. Trimming cost V 6 bases and J 6 bases; bases outside gene matches: 9. Germline CDR1 is SNHLY and CDR2 is FYNNEI. The CDR3 spells CASRPLAGGTVNEQFF. CDR3 DNA: TGTGCCAGCAGACCCCTAGCGGGAGGGACCGTCAATGAGCAGTTCTTC.

The rearrangement links TRBV6-6 to TRBJ2-2; the match to TRBD2 covers 8 bases. Germline V gives CDR1 MNHNY, CDR2 SVGAGI (reference sequence). With 4 bases clipped from V and 8 bases from J, the junction kept 6 bases outside the gene matches. The CDR3 is made up of 14 amino acids. CDR3: CASSLGLEQGELFF. CDR3 coding DNA: TGTGCCAGCAGTTTGGGACTAGAGCAGGGGGAGCTGTTTTTT.

This clone came up once. The rearrangement joins TRBV28 to TRBJ1-5, with D hard to call. This CDR3 is built from 15 residues. CDR1 MDHEN and CDR2 SYDVKM come from the germline V gene. V shed 3 bases and J shed 0 bases, with 9 bases lying between them. The CDR3 region has the DNA TGTGCCAGCAGTTTCTCGAGACATAGCAATCAGCCCCAGCATTTT. This translates into CASSFSRHSNQPQHF.